What follows is one T cell receptor (beta chain) and its context. Its specificity is unknown. The authors prepared UMI-labeled TRB cDNA libraries by 5' RACE. TCRdb reprocessed the 5' RACE reads and reports one entry per CDR3 protein, with no DNA. This specimen shows tens of thousands of distinct CDR3 sequences; the ten leading clones hold approximately 1.5%. Germline CDR1 is MNHNS and CDR2 is SASEGT. This CDR3 comprises 14 residues. The data were taken from a study of CXCR3-negative and CXCR3-positive naive CD8 T cells. Whole-study context: The dataset comprises roughly 150 million TRB reads in total, with about 1.5 +/- 0.3 million reads per library.

Study-level points and caveats: With surface CD5 comparable between naive subsets, TCR strength was estimated using properties derived from the TRB CDR3.

The receptor comes from a human donor in good health. Some clones in this sample may be carry-over from other donors' samples. The rearrangement uses TRBV6-1 and TRBJ2-2; lacking DNA, the TRBD1 call made by TCRdb goes unchecked. Sequenced input: naive CXCR3- CD8+ T cells from blood. This sample's subset: CD45RO-CCR7+CD27+CD95- naive CD8+ T cells lacking CXCR3 (TNR3-). The CDR3 protein is CASSDWGLTGELFF.